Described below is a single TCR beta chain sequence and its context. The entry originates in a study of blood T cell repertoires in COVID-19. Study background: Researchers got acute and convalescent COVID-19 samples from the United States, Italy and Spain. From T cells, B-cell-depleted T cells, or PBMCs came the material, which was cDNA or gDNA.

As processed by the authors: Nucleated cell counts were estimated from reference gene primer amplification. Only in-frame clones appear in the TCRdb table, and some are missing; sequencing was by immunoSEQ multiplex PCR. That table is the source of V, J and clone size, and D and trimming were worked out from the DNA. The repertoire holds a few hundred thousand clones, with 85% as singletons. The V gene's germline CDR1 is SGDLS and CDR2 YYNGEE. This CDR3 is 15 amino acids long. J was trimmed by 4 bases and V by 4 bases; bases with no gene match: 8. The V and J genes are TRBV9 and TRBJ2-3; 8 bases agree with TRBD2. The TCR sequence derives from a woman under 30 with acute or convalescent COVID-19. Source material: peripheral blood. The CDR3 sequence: CASSPGGGEADTQYF. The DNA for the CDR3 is TGTGCCAGCAGCCCCGGGGGGGGCGAAGCAGATACGCAGTATTTT.